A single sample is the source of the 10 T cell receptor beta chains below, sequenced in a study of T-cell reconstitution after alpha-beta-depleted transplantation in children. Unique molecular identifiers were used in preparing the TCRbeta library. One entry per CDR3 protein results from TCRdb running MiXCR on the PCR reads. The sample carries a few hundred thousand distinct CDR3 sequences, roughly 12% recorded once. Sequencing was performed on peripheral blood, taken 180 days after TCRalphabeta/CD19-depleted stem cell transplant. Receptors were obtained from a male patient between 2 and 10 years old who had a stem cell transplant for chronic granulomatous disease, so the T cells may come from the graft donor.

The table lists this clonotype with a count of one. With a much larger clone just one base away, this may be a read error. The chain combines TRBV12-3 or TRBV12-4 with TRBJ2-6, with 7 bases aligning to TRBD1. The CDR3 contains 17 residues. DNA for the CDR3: TGTGCCAGCAGTTTAGACAGGGGACGCTCTGGGGTCAACGTCCTGACTTTC. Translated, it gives CASSLDRGRSGVNVLTF.

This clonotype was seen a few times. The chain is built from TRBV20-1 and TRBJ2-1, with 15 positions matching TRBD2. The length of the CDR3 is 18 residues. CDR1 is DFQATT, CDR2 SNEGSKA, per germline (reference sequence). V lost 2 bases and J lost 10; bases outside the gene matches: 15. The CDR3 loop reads CSARRQGIWTSGGAEQFF. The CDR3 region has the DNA TGCAGTGCTAGACGGCAGGGGATTTGGACTAGCGGGGGGGCGGAGCAGTTCTTC.

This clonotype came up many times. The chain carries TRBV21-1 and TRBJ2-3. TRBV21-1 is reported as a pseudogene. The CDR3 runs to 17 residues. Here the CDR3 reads CASSNSMTVWRVDTQYF. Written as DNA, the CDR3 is TGTGCCAGCAGCAATTCAATGACTGTATGGCGTGTGGATACGCAGTATTTT.

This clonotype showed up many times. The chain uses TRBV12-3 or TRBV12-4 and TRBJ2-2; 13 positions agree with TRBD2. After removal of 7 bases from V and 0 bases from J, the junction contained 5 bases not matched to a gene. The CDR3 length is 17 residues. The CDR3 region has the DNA TGTGCCAGCACCAAGGGACTAGCGGGACCGAACACCGGGGAGCTGTTTTTT. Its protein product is CASTKGLAGPNTGELFF.

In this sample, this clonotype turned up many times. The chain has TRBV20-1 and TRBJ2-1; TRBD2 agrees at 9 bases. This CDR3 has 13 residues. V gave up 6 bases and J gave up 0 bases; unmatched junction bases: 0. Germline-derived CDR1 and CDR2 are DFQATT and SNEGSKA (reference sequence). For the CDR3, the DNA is TGCAGTGCGACTAGCGGCTCCTACAATGAGCAGTTCTTC. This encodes CSATSGSYNEQFF.

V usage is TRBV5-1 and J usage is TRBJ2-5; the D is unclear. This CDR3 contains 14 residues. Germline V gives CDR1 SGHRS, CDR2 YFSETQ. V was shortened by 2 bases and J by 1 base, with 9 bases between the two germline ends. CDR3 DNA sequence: TGCGCCAGCAGCTTACTTAACGGCCAAGAGACCCAGTACTTC. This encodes CASSLLNGQETQYF. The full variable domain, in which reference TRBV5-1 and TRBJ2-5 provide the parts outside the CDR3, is KAGVTQTPRYLIKTRGQQVTLSCSPISGHRSVSWYQQTPGQGLQFLFEYFSETQRNKGNFPGRFSGRQFSNSRSEMNVSTLELGDSALYLCASSLLNGQETQYFGPGTRLLVL.

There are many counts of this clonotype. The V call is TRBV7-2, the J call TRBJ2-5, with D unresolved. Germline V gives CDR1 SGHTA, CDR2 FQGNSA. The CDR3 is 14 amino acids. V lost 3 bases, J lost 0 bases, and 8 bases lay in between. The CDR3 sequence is CASSFPWNQETQYF. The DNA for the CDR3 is TGTGCCAGCAGCTTCCCTTGGAACCAAGAGACCCAGTACTTC. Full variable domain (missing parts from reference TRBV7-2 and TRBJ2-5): GAGVSQSPSNKVTEKGKDVELRCDPISGHTALYWYRQSLGQGLEFLIYFQGNSAPDKSGLPSDRFSAERTGGSVSTLTIQRTQQEDSAVYLCASSFPWNQETQYFGPGTRLLVL.

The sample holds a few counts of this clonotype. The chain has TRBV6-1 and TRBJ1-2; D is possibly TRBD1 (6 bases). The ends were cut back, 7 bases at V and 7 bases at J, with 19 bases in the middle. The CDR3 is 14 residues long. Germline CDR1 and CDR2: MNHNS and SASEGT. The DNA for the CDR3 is TGTGCCAGCAACCTCCGACAGGCGGGGGGTGGCTACACCTTC. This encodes CASNLRQAGGGYTF.

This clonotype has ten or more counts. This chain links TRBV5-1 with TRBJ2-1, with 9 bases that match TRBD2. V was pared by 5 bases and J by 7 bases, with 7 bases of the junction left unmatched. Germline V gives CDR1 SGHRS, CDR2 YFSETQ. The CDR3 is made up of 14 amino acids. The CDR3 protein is CASSSGLAGNEQFF. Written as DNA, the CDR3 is TGCGCCAGCAGTTCGGGACTAGCTGGGAATGAGCAGTTCTTC.

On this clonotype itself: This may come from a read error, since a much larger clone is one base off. The CDR3 DNA sequence: TGCAGCGTTGAGGCCCACAGGGGCCCCTACAATGAGCAGTTCTTC. It translates to CSVEAHRGPYNEQFF. The chain joins TRBV29-1 to TRBJ2-1; TRBD1 matches at 7 bases. The CDR3 loop spans 15 amino acids. Germline values: CDR1 SQVTM, CDR2 ANQGSEA. The V and J ends lost 3 bases and 2 bases, in that order; junction bases with no gene match: 7.